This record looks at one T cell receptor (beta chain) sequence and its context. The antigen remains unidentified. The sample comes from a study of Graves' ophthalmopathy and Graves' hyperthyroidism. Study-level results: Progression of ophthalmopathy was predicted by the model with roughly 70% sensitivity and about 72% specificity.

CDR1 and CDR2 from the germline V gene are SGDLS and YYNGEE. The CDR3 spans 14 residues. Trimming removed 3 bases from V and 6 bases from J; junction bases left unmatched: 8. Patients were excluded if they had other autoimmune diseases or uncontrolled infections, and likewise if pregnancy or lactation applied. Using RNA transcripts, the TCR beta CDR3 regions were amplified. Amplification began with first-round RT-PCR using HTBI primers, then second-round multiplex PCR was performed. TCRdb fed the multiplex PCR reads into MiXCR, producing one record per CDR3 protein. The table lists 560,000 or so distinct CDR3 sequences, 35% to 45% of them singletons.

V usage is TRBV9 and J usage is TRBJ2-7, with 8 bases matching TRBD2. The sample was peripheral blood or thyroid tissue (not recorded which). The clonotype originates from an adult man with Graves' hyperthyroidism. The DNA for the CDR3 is TGTGCCAGCAGCGCCCGGACTAGCCCCTCCGAGCAGTACTTC. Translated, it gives CASSARTSPSEQYF.